What follows are 8 T cell receptor beta chains derived from one specimen sequenced in a study of regulatory T cells in long-lasting Graves disease. Stated time point: newly diagnosed GD, antithyroid drugs for less than 3 months. The TCR library was made from RNA that had been extracted from PBMCs in TRIzol. CDR3 regions were amplified by Arm-PCR using iRepertoire HTBI primers to build TCR beta libraries. TCRdb re-called the multiplex PCR reads through MiXCR, storing one row per CDR3 protein. Seen here are 450,000 to 650,000 distinct CDR3 sequences, roughly 16% observed once, and the top ten hold approximately 25%. These data were also filed under a second study, of T cells in Graves' hyperthyroidism and ophthalmopathy.

The sample here was peripheral blood mononuclear cells (PBMCs), taken at new diagnosis, from a patient treated with antithyroid drugs. The receptor source for this set is a woman aged 40 to 65 with Graves disease.

J is TRBJ2-3 and V is TRBV27, with a possible D match to TRBD2 (5 bases). The tail of the sequence fits TRBJ2-7 better, so the J call may be wrong. This CDR3 has 14 amino acids. The germline V gene has CDR1 MNHEY and CDR2 SMNVEV (reference sequence). The CDR3 DNA follows: TGTGCCAGCAGTTCCCGCCCGCTCGGGGTCGAGCAGTACTTC. Its protein product is CASSSRPLGVEQYF.

This clonotype was counted many times. The chain has TRBV6-1 and TRBJ2-2; no clear D. The CDR3 extends over 12 amino acids. Germline V gives CDR1 MNHNS, CDR2 SASEGT. Here the CDR3 DNA reads TGTGGTGCCAGGCGAACGACCGGGGAGCTGTTTTTT. Translating gives CGARRTTGELFF.

This clonotype was seen at least ten times. CDR3 in DNA: TGTGCCAGCAGCAAAGACAGGGGGGTATACAATGAGCAGTTCTTC. Amino acid sequence: CASSKDRGVYNEQFF. The rearrangement joins TRBV13 to TRBJ2-1; TRBD1 matches at 9 bases. CDR1 PRHDT and CDR2 FYEKMQ come from the germline V gene (reference sequence). V lost 5 bases to trimming and J lost 4 bases; unmatched junction nucleotides: 6. The CDR3 extends over 15 amino acids. Filled out from reference TRBV13 and TRBJ2-1, the complete variable domain reads AAGVIQSPRHLIKEKRETATLKCYPIPRHDTVYWYQQGPGQDPQFLISFYEKMQSDKGSIPDRFSAQQFSDYHSELNMSSLELGDSALYFCASSKDRGVYNEQFFGPGTRLTVL.

V is TRBV5-1 and J is TRBJ2-3, with D possibly being TRBD2 (5 bases). This CDR3 comprises 14 residues. Germline V gives CDR1 SGHRS, CDR2 YFSETQ. Trimming removed 4 bases from V and 2 bases from J, with 11 bases in between. The chain's CDR3 is CASSNQRNTDTQYF. The CDR3 DNA follows: TGCGCCAGCAGCAACCAGCGGAACACAGATACGCAGTATTTT.

This clonotype was counted a few times. The gene calls are TRBV6-2 or TRBV6-3 and TRBJ2-3; TRBD2 agrees at 11 bases. V lost 2 bases to trimming and J lost 0 bases; unmatched junction nucleotides: 19. In germline, CDR1 is MNHEY, CDR2 SVGEGT. There are 22 residues in the CDR3. The CDR3 nucleotides are TGTGCCAGCAGTTACCCGACCCGAGTGACCGGGACTAGCGGTTATAGCACAGATACGCAGTATTTT. Translating it yields CASSYPTRVTGTSGYSTDTQYF.

Ten or more counts support this clonotype. V and J are TRBV5-5 and TRBJ1-1; D not certain. This CDR3 comprises 15 residues. The V end lost 3 bases, the J end lost 3 bases, and 15 bases lay between the germline ends. CDR1 is SGHKS, CDR2 YYEKEE, per germline (reference sequence). CDR3 DNA: TGTGCCAGCAGCTCGCCGTGGGTTGGCTACACTGAAGCTTTCTTT. Translated, it gives CASSSPWVGYTEAFF.

This clonotype was found a few times. The chain uses TRBV20-1 and TRBJ2-7, with 9 bases aligning to TRBD1. Germline values: CDR1 DFQATT, CDR2 SNEGSKA (reference sequence). This CDR3 has 13 residues. J gave up 5 bases and V 6 bases, and 8 bases lay outside the gene matches. CDR3 nucleotide sequence: TGCAGTGCAACCGGGACAGGGTATGACGAGCAGTACTTC. Amino acid sequence: CSATGTGYDEQYF.

This clonotype was observed many times. V is TRBV3-1 and J is TRBJ1-3; 9 bases agree with TRBD1. V lost 4 bases to trimming and J lost 1 base; unmatched junction nucleotides: 14. The germline CDR1 and CDR2 sequences are LGHDT and YNNKEL (reference sequence). The CDR3 has 19 amino acids. Written as DNA, the CDR3 is TGTGCCAGCAGCCGACGGGACAGGGATAGTTTTTGGTCTGGAAACACCATATATTTT. Translated: CASSRRDRDSFWSGNTIYF.